Ten or more counts support the clone carrying this TCR beta chain. The antigen is undetermined. Each CDR3 protein gets one entry after TCRdb re-called the 5' RACE reads with MiXCR. The top ten hold 3% to 4% of the sample, which has about 500,000 distinct CDR3 sequences, roughly 5.2% seen once. The source of the sample is a study of CD8 T cells in ankylosing spondylitis. Study findings and constraints: Reports say disease-linked clones showed up significantly more in matched ankylosing spondylitis synovial fluid. Blood of patients with ankylosing spondylitis appeared to be characterized by a TCR beta motif of roughly eight highly homologous variants. Earlier authors reported some of these motif variants in reactive arthritis synovial fluid and blood. The authors found the disease-linked clones to be CD8+ and relatively rare in peripheral blood.

V was clipped by 3 bases and J by 2 bases; unmatched bases: 3. CDR1 MNHEY and CDR2 SMNVEV come from the germline V gene (reference sequence). The CDR3 runs to 14 residues. Sequenced sample: blood, either unsorted or a sorted T cell fraction (not recorded which). The rearrangement links TRBV27 to TRBJ2-7; 8 bases are shared with TRBD2. The receptor's source is a male donor with ankylosing spondylitis. CDR3 region: CASSLLAGTYEQYF. CDR3 DNA sequence: TGTGCCAGCAGTTTGCTAGCGGGTACCTACGAGCAGTACTTC.